This T cell receptor (beta chain) was found in a study of blood T cells in healthy people across ages. This clonotype occurred a few times. Each of the donors had ten milliliters of peripheral blood drawn into EDTA-treated Vacutainer tubes. Sample-barcoded 5' priming and a J-beta primer mix drove a second PCR of roughly 6 to 12 cycles. TCRdb re-analysed the 5' RACE reads in MiXCR, keeping a single row per CDR3 protein. The table includes roughly 1.9 million distinct CDR3 sequences, approximately 40% detected once. CDR3 length: 15 amino acids. CDR1 is DFQATT and CDR2 is SNEGSKA in the germline V gene (reference sequence). V was pared by 6 bases and J by 2 bases, with 11 bases of the junction left unmatched.

The chain uses TRBV20-1 and TRBJ2-7, with 9 nucleotides matching TRBD2. The sample consisted of blood. This TCR came from a human donor in good health. CDR3 nucleotides: TGCAGTGCCCACGAGATAGCGGGGGAGACCTACGAGCAGTACTTC. Its translation: CSAHEIAGETYEQYF.